This T cell receptor beta chain was profiled in a study of response to subunit inactivated influenza vaccine. Study-wide results and caveats: It was the authors' suggestion that each seasonal influenza vaccination recruits few new T cells.

MiXCR, run by TCRdb on the RT-PCR reads, gives a single entry per CDR3 protein. The sample lists some 540,000 distinct CDR3 sequences; 20% to 25% were seen once. As regards this clonotype: No antigen is known for it.

The sample also formed part of further work on T cells expressing NK-cell markers. That paper adds: 5'RACE template switching with UMIs produced the TCR beta cDNA.

The clonotype originates from a man aged 45-65 years who received an inactivated influenza vaccine. Sample: CD4+ T cells sorted from PBMCs, taken roughly 12 days after vaccination.

CDR3 coding DNA: TGTGCCAGCAGCTCTTCACGACTTGGCTACGGGACAGGTTTTTTGGAGCAGTACTTC. It yields the protein CASSSSRLGYGTGFLEQYF. The V and J genes are TRBV11-2 and TRBJ2-7; the match to TRBD1 covers 8 bases. V dropped 4 bases and J dropped 7; count of bases not matched to a gene: 24. The CDR3 spans 19 residues. Germline CDR1 reads SGHAT; CDR2 reads FQNNGV.